A single sample is the source of the 17 T cell receptor beta chains below, sequenced in a study of T cells after yellow fever vaccination. TCRdb fed the 5' RACE reads into MiXCR, producing one record per CDR3 protein. Of about 360,000 distinct CDR3 sequences in the sample, approximately 6% were seen once. The sample here was PBMCs, taken 5 days after the yellow fever booster vaccination. Receptors originate from a man aged 25-40 years who received the YFV17D yellow fever vaccine.

This clonotype was found a few times. The rearrangement uses TRBV7-2 and TRBJ2-1; D gene ambiguous. The CDR3 spans 14 residues. Trimming took 1 base from V and 8 from J, leaving 12 bases between them. Germline V gives CDR1 SGHTA, CDR2 FQGNSA. The CDR3 bases are TGTGCCAGCAGCTTAGGGGGTGGGATGCATGAGCAGTTCTTC. As protein: CASSLGGGMHEQFF.

The chain combines TRBV5-1 with TRBJ2-1, with 11 bases identical to TRBD2. Germline V gene lookup returns CDR1 SGHRS and CDR2 YFSETQ. This CDR3 comprises 15 residues. V lost 4 bases, J lost 6 bases, and 6 bases stayed unmatched. CDR3 nucleotide sequence: TGCGCCAGCAGCCCCACTAGCGGGAGTAGCAATGAGCAGTTCTTC. Translating gives CASSPTSGSSNEQFF.

In its sample, this clonotype was seen many times. The J gene is TRBJ1-1, the V gene TRBV5-1, with D uncertain. This CDR3 has 12 amino acids. The V and J ends lost 4 bases and 3 bases respectively, with 7 bases between them. Germline V gives CDR1 SGHRS, CDR2 YFSETQ. The CDR3 spells CASSPGYTEAFF. The CDR3 coding sequence is TGCGCCAGCAGCCCCGGTTACACTGAAGCTTTCTTT.

This sequence joins TRBV7-2 and TRBJ2-7, with 12 bases lining up with TRBD2. From germline, CDR1 is SGHTA and CDR2 FQGNSA. The CDR3 extends over 17 amino acids. Trimming cost V 1 base and J 1 base; bases outside gene matches: 5. The CDR3 is CASSLGPSGRGSYEQYF. CDR3 DNA sequence: TGTGCCAGCAGCTTAGGGCCTAGCGGGAGGGGGTCCTACGAGCAGTACTTC.

The sample holds many counts of this clonotype. V usage is TRBV20-1 and J usage is TRBJ1-1; D is ambiguous. This CDR3 contains 20 residues. V was clipped by 2 bases and J by 0 bases, with 28 bases between them. Looked up from germline, CDR1 is DFQATT and CDR2 is SNEGSKA (reference sequence). DNA of the CDR3: TGCAGTGCTAGAAACCCCGGGTCCTCCATAAATCCCCTCATGAACACTGAAGCTTTCTTT. It specifies CSARNPGSSINPLMNTEAFF.

This clonotype showed up many times. The gene calls are TRBV5-1 and TRBJ1-6; TRBD1 might be the D (5 bases). Trimming stripped 5 bases from V and 8 bases from J, with 20 bases between. The CDR3 length is 16 residues. Germline CDR1 reads SGHRS; CDR2 reads YFSETQ. The CDR3 nucleotides are TGCGCCAGCAGTTACCATCAGGGATCCTCGGATTCACCCCTCCACTTT. Encoded protein: CASSYHQGSSDSPLHF.

The sample holds a few counts of this clonotype. The chain uses TRBV6-2 or TRBV6-3 and TRBJ2-7; 8 nucleotides agree with TRBD2. CDR3 length equals 16 residues. Unmatched junction bases numbered 14, after V lost 5 bases and J lost 5 bases. Germline V gives CDR1 MNHEY, CDR2 SVGEGT. CDR3 region: CASSPPASGRTNEQYF. DNA for the CDR3: TGTGCCAGCAGTCCCCCAGCGAGCGGGAGAACCAACGAGCAGTACTTC.

There are a few counts of this clonotype. This chain joins TRBV12-3 or TRBV12-4 and TRBJ2-2; TRBD1 might be the D (6 bases). Trimming left V 0 bases short and J 6 bases short, with 14 bases between. There are 16 residues in the CDR3. The CDR3 DNA reads TGTGCCAGCAGTTTAGCGACCTGGGGGCAAGCCGGGGAGCTGTTTTTT. The encoded protein is CASSLATWGQAGELFF.

The chain joins TRBV6-2 or TRBV6-3 to TRBJ1-5; the D is unclear. The length of the CDR3 is 14 residues. Germline values: CDR1 MNHEY, CDR2 SVGEGT. The V gene lost 0 bases and the J gene lost 6 bases, with 9 bases spanning the gap. The CDR3 here is CASSYSLRGQPQHF. In DNA form, the CDR3 reads TGTGCCAGCAGTTACTCTCTTAGAGGTCAGCCCCAGCATTTT.

This clonotype was counted between two and nine times. The V gene is TRBV9, the J gene TRBJ2-1; 12 positions agree with TRBD2. Germline CDR1 reads SGDLS; CDR2 reads YYNGEE. The junction had 2 bases not matched to a gene; V was cut back by 0 bases and J by 7 bases. CDR3 size: 15 residues. The CDR3 region is CASSVETSGRNEQFF. CDR3 DNA: TGTGCCAGCAGCGTAGAAACTAGCGGGAGGAATGAGCAGTTCTTC.

The rearrangement links TRBV4-1 to TRBJ2-1; 11 nucleotides agree with TRBD2. With V trimmed by 0 bases and J by 2 bases, 3 bases remained unmatched. Germline loops: CDR1 MGHRA, CDR2 YSYEKL. The CDR3 loop spans 17 amino acids. For the CDR3, the DNA is TGCGCCAGCAGCCAAGAAGGTAGCGGGAGGGCCTACAATGAGCAGTTCTTC. It codes for CASSQEGSGRAYNEQFF.

This clonotype was counted only a few times. This rearrangement joins TRBV27 to TRBJ1-5, with D perhaps matching TRBD1 (5 bases). This CDR3 is built from 13 residues. The V and J ends lost 5 bases and 7 bases respectively, with 12 bases between them. In germline, CDR1 is MNHEY, CDR2 SMNVEV (reference sequence). The CDR3 coding sequence is TGTGCCAGCAGTACGGGGCGCGAACAGCCCCAGCATTTT. Residues: CASSTGREQPQHF.

This clonotype has at least ten counts. V and J are TRBV7-2 and TRBJ1-4, with 9 bases aligning to TRBD1. The CDR3 is 15 amino acids. From germline, CDR1 is SGHTA and CDR2 FQGNSA. Germline trimming cut 5 bases from V and 5 bases from J; bases unmatched to any gene: 6. In DNA, the CDR3 is TGTGCCAGCAGCCCCCCCGGACAGGGGAATGAAAAACTGTTTTTT. It yields the protein CASSPPGQGNEKLFF.

This clonotype has more than one count but fewer than ten. The chain has TRBV7-2 and TRBJ1-1, with D unresolved. The germline CDR1 and CDR2 sequences are SGHTA and FQGNSA. This CDR3 has 13 residues. Trimming removed 5 bases at V and 8 bases at J, with 15 bases between. Here the CDR3 DNA reads TGTGCCAGCAGCCCAACCGGGGATGGGGAAGCTTTCTTT. Its protein is CASSPTGDGEAFF.

This clonotype was counted only a few times. The gene calls are TRBV12-3 or TRBV12-4 and TRBJ1-1; D unresolved. V dropped 2 bases and J dropped 8 bases, with 3 bases sitting between them. This CDR3 has 10 amino acids. CDR3: CASSLLEAFF. For the CDR3, the DNA is TGTGCCAGCAGTTTATTAGAAGCTTTCTTT.

This clonotype has a count of ten or more. V and J are TRBV6-2 or TRBV6-3 and TRBJ2-7, with a tentative D call TRBD2 (5 bases). Germline loops: CDR1 MNHEY, CDR2 SVGEGT. The length of the CDR3 is 14 residues. Trimming stripped 5 bases from V and 3 bases from J, with 14 bases between. In DNA, the CDR3 is TGTGCCAGCAGTCGGGGTCCCGGGAACTACGAGCAGTACTTC. Protein product: CASSRGPGNYEQYF.

The table lists this clonotype with a few counts. This chain connects TRBV4-3 to TRBJ1-2, with 10 positions matching TRBD1. Germline V gives CDR1 LGHNA, CDR2 YSLEER. After removal of 0 bases from V and 8 bases from J, the junction contained 9 bases not matched to a gene. The CDR3 totals 16 residues. The CDR3 nucleotides read TGCGCCAGCAGCCAAGATGGGGGGACAGGGGACGACGGCTACACCTTC. This translates into CASSQDGGTGDDGYTF.